These 14 T cell receptor beta chains share one sample of origin, sequenced in a study of blood T cell repertoires in COVID-19. Sequencing used immunoSEQ multiplex PCR; TCRdb keeps in-frame clones, though not all of them. The repertoire includes some 290,000 clones, 86% of them detected once, and around 12% sits in the top ten. The sample comprised peripheral blood. The receptors originated from a woman between 25 and 40 years old with COVID-19, enrolled during active disease.

This clone came up once. The gene calls are TRBV19 and TRBJ2-1; D is perhaps TRBD1 (5 bases). The germline V gene has CDR1 LNHDA and CDR2 SQIVND (reference sequence). Trimming left V 5 bases short and J 4 bases short, with 6 bases between. The CDR3 has 12 residues. CDR3 DNA: TGTGCCAGTAGTCGGACATACAATGAGCAGTTCTTC. This translates into CASSRTYNEQFF.

The gene calls are TRBV4-1 and TRBJ1-1; no definite D call. Trimming cost V 0 bases and J 1 base, with 9 bases left between them. The CDR3 runs 15 residues. Germline-derived CDR1 and CDR2 are MGHRA and YSYEKL. CDR3 sequence reads: CASSQEQDTNTEAFF. The CDR3 DNA follows: TGCGCCAGCAGCCAAGAGCAAGACACGAACACTGAAGCTTTCTTT.

The CDR3 nucleotides read TGTGCCAGCAGGATAGCGGGGGCCACGACCCATACGCAGTATTTT. It is translated as CASRIAGATTHTQYF. This sequence joins TRBV5-4 and TRBJ2-3; 9 nucleotides agree with TRBD2. Trimming removed 5 bases from V and 7 bases from J; junction bases left unmatched: 11. Germline CDR1 and CDR2: SGHNT and YYREEE (reference sequence). The CDR3 length is 15 residues. Full variable domain (remainder filled in from reference TRBV5-4 and TRBJ2-3): ETGVTQSPTHLIKTRGQQVTLRCSSQSGHNTVSWYQQALGQGPQFIFQYYREEENGRGNFPPRFSGLQFPNYSSELNVNALELDDSALYLCASRIAGATTHTQYFGPGTRLTVL.

The chain has TRBV5-1 and TRBJ2-7, with TRBD1 matching 7 bases. This CDR3 has 15 residues. V was clipped by 3 bases and J by 4 bases; unmatched bases: 10. The germline V gene encodes CDR1 SGHRS and CDR2 YFSETQ. As DNA, the CDR3 is TGCGCCAGCAGCTCGCCGACAGGGTACTCATACGAGCAGTACTTC. Translation gives CASSSPTGYSYEQYF.

This clone was picked up one time. The chain links TRBV6-2 or TRBV6-3 to TRBJ2-1; 7 bases fit TRBD2. The CDR3 spans 12 residues. CDR1 is MNHEY, CDR2 SVGEGT, per germline. The V gene end was trimmed by 4 bases and the J gene end by 10 bases; junction bases not matched to a gene: 4. The CDR3 nucleotides read TGTGCCAGCAGTTGGACTAGATTGGAGCAGTTCTTC. Protein sequence: CASSWTRLEQFF.

The V call is TRBV5-4, the J call TRBJ2-3, with D possibly TRBD2 on 6 matching bases. CDR1 SGHNT and CDR2 YYREEE come from the germline V gene (reference sequence). V was pared by 4 bases and J by 7 bases, with 16 bases between. The CDR3 runs 14 residues. CDR3 nucleotide sequence: TGTGCCAGCAGCCAGACTAGTTTTCAGAATACGCAGTATTTT. This translates into CASSQTSFQNTQYF. Variable domain in full (rest from reference TRBV5-4 and TRBJ2-3): ETGVTQSPTHLIKTRGQQVTLRCSSQSGHNTVSWYQQALGQGPQFIFQYYREEENGRGNFPPRFSGLQFPNYSSELNVNALELDDSALYLCASSQTSFQNTQYFGPGTRLTVL.

The CDR3 region is CASSEILAMNTEAFF. In nucleotides, the CDR3 is TGTGCCAGCAGTGAAATTCTGGCCATGAACACTGAAGCTTTCTTT. This chain links TRBV6-1 with TRBJ1-1; D is unresolved. The CDR3 extends over 15 amino acids. V gave up 2 bases and J gave up 0 bases, with 10 bases separating them. The germline CDR1 and CDR2 sequences are MNHNS and SASEGT.

The chain uses TRBV11-3 and TRBJ2-7; TRBD2 aligns across 9 bases. The CDR3 runs to 15 residues. Losses at the gene ends were 4 bases for V and 1 base for J; bases not matched to a gene: 5. The germline V gene encodes CDR1 SGHNT and CDR2 YENEEA. CDR3 sequence (DNA): TGTGCCAGCAGCTATTATAGCGGGGGTTCCTACGAGCAGTACTTC. Translating it yields CASSYYSGGSYEQYF.

The chain joins TRBV10-3 to TRBJ1-1; D is ambiguous. V was shortened by 10 bases and J by 2 bases, with 17 bases between the two germline ends. Germline V gene lookup returns CDR1 ENHRY and CDR2 SYGVKD. The CDR3 totals 14 residues. For the CDR3, the DNA is TGTGCCACTAACATGGCGCGCGGCAACACTGAAGCTTTCTTT. Translated, it gives CATNMARGNTEAFF.

The chain is built from TRBV7-9 and TRBJ2-2; D unresolved. Trimming pared 6 bases from V and 6 bases from J, leaving 5 bases between. Germline values: CDR1 SEHNR, CDR2 FQNEAQ (reference sequence). The CDR3 consists of 11 residues. For the CDR3, the DNA is TGTGCCAGCAGTTATCCCGGGGAGCTGTTTTTT. Protein sequence: CASSYPGELFF.

CDR3 in amino acids: CASSFSSGQGGPNTIYF. The CDR3 region has the DNA TGTGCCAGCAGCTTTTCTTCGGGACAGGGTGGACCGAACACCATATATTTT. The chain has TRBV11-2 and TRBJ1-3; TRBD1 agrees at 9 bases. The V segment lost 3 bases and the J segment 7 bases; nucleotides outside the gene matches: 13. The CDR3 runs 17 residues. The V gene's germline CDR1 is SGHAT and CDR2 FQNNGV.

V usage is TRBV12-3 or TRBV12-4 and J usage is TRBJ2-1; a weak D match, TRBD1 (5 bases). V was cut by 8 bases and J by 7 bases, with 12 bases left in between. The CDR3 totals 12 residues. The CDR3, as DNA: TGTGCCAGCGGGCAGGGTGGAAATGAGCAGTTCTTC. Translating it yields CASGQGGNEQFF.

V usage is TRBV10-1 and J usage is TRBJ2-1, with D perhaps matching TRBD2 (5 bases). Germline V gene lookup returns CDR1 WNHNN and CDR2 SYGVQD (reference sequence). This CDR3 has 14 amino acids. Trimming cost V 0 bases and J 8 bases, with 11 bases left between them. The CDR3 sequence is CASSESMGVHEQFF. CDR3 DNA sequence: TGCGCCAGCAGTGAGTCGATGGGAGTGCATGAGCAGTTCTTC.

The chain has TRBV2 and TRBJ2-5; D is perhaps TRBD2 (5 bases). The length of the CDR3 is 13 residues. The germline V and J ends were trimmed by 0 bases and 7 bases, with 9 bases remaining between them. Germline V gives CDR1 SNHLY, CDR2 FYNNEI. The CDR3 sequence: CASSEAREGTQYF. In DNA form, the CDR3 reads TGTGCCAGCAGTGAAGCACGGGAAGGGACCCAGTACTTC.